These T cell receptor beta chains were read from a single sample in a study of T cells expressing NK-cell markers. TCRdb re-called the 5' RACE reads; one entry per CDR3 protein, DNA not given. The record lists approximately 460,000 distinct CDR3 sequences, of which the ten most abundant hold roughly 8%. Sequencing used blood T cells: a sorted CD56 or NKG2C T cell subset, CD4+ or CD8+ T cells, or bulk PBMC T cells (not recorded which). The origin of the receptors is a woman aged 18-70 years in good health. CDR3s include the opening cysteine and the closing phenylalanine or tryptophan.

J gene	CDR3 length	V gene	CDR3 protein
TRBJ2-3	15	TRBV5-6	CASSLAGGLTDTQYF
TRBJ2-7	12	TRBV20-1	CSASLGGYEQYF
TRBJ1-1	13	TRBV5-1	CASSLGLGTEAFF
TRBJ2-7	11	TRBV7-9	CSSGASYEQYF
TRBJ1-4	19	TRBV5-4	CASSLEMDRGRFWDEKLFF
TRBJ2-3	14	TRBV20-1	CSARTTGVTDTQYF
TRBJ2-1	15	TRBV19	CASSPGLAGGNEQFF
TRBJ1-2	12	TRBV4-1	CASSQPDYGYTF
TRBJ1-1	14	TRBV10-3	CAIRRQGAGTEAFF
TRBJ2-7	16	TRBV6-5	CASSSSLRDVFYEQYF
TRBJ2-2	16	TRBV6-5	CASSYITDVDTGELFF
TRBJ1-4	12	TRBV5-1	CASKSDSEKLFF
TRBJ2-2	16	TRBV6-5	CASSSTGTGNTGELFF
TRBJ2-1	15	TRBV4-3	CASSPRTGLYNEQFF